This TCR beta chain came from a study of blood T cell repertoires in COVID-19. Study-level background: T cells, B-cell-depleted T cells, or PBMCs provided the cDNA or gDNA that served as material.

The germline CDR1 and CDR2 sequences are KGHSH and LQKENI. The CDR3 loop spans 13 amino acids. V lost 3 bases to trimming and J lost 2 bases, with 8 bases between them. Sequenced by immunoSEQ multiplex PCR; TCRdb stores in-frame clones only, minus some. Among 150,000 or so clones listed, 70% to 90% were seen once. The TCR originated in a man in his sixties who had recovered from COVID-19. The sample was peripheral blood. This chain connects TRBV18 to TRBJ2-7; TRBD2 is a possible D gene (6 bases). CDR3 sequence reads: CASSPEGPYEQYF. The CDR3 DNA reads as TGTGCCAGCTCACCGGAGGGTCCCTACGAGCAGTACTTC.